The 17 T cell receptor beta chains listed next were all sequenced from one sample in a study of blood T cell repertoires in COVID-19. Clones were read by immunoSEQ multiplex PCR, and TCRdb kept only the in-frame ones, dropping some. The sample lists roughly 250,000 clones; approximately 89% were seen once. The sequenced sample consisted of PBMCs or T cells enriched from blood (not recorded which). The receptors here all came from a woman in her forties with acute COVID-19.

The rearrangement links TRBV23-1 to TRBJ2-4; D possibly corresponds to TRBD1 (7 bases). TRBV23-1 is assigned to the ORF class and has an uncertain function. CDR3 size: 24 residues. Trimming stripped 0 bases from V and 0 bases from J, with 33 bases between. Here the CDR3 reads CASSQSEGARRRTLIDLAKNIQYF. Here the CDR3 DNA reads TGCGCCAGCAGTCAATCGGAGGGGGCCAGGAGGCGAACCCTAATAGATCTAGCCAAAAACATTCAGTACTTC.

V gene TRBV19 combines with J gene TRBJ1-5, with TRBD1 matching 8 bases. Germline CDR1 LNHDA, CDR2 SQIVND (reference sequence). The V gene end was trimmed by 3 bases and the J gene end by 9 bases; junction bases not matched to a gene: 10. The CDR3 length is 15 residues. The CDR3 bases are TGTGCCAGTAGTATCGCAGGGGGCGACCCGGGGCCCCAGCATTTT. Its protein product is CASSIAGGDPGPQHF. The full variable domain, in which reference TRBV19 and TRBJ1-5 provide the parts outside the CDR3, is DGGITQSPKYLFRKEGQNVTLSCEQNLNHDAMYWYRQDPGQGLRLIYYSQIVNDFQKGDIAEGYSVSREKKESFPLTVTSAQKNPTAFYLCASSIAGGDPGPQHFGDGTRLSIL.

Written as DNA, the CDR3 is TGTGCCAGCAGCTTAGGATCCAGCGCGAGCTCCTACGAGCAGTACTTC. It translates to CASSLGSSASSYEQYF. The chain combines TRBV7-9 with TRBJ2-7; D is ambiguous. Trimming pared 1 base from V and 0 bases from J, leaving 13 bases between. CDR3 size: 16 residues. Germline-derived CDR1 and CDR2 are SEHNR and FQNEAQ (reference sequence).

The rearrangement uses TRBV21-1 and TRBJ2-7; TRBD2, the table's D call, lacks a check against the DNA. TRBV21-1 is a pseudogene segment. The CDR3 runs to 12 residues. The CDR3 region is CASNLLAYEQYV. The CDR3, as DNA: TGTGCCAGCAACCTTCTAGCCTACGAGCAGTACGTC.

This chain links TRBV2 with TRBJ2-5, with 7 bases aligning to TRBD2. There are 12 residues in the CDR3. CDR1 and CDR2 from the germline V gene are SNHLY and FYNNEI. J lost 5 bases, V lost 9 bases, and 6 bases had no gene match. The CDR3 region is CARGGREETQYF. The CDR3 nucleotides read TGTGCCAGGGGGGGGAGGGAGGAGACCCAGTACTTC.

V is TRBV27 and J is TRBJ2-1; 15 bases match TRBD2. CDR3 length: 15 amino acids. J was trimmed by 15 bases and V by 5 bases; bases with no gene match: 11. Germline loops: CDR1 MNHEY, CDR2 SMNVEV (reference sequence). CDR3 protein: CASSAKPGLAGGGFF. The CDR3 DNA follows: TGTGCCAGCAGTGCTAAACCGGGACTAGCGGGAGGTGGGTTCTTC.

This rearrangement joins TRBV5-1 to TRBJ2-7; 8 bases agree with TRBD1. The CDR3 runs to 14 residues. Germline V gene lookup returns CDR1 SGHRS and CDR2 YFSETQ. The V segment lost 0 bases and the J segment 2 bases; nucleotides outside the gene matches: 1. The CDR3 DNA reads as TGCGCCAGCAGCTTGGGGACAGGGACCTACGAGCAGTACTTC. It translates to CASSLGTGTYEQYF.

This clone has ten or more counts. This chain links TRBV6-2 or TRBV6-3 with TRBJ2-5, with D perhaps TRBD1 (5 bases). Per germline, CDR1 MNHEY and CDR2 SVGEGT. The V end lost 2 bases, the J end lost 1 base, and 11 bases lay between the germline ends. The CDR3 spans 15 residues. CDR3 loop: CASSYGHSAQETQYF. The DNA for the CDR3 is TGTGCCAGCAGTTACGGACACTCCGCCCAAGAGACCCAGTACTTC.

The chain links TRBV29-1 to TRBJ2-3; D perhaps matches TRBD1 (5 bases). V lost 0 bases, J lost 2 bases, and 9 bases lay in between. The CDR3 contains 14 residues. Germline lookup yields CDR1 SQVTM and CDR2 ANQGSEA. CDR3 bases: TGCAGCGTTGAAGAAGCAGGGAACACAGATACGCAGTATTTT. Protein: CSVEEAGNTDTQYF.

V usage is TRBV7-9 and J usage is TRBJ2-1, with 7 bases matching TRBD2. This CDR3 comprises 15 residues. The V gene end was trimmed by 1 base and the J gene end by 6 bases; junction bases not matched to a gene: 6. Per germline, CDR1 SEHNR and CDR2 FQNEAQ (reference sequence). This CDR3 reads CASSLGAGVSNEQFF. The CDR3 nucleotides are TGTGCCAGCAGCTTAGGGGCGGGAGTCTCCAATGAGCAGTTCTTC.

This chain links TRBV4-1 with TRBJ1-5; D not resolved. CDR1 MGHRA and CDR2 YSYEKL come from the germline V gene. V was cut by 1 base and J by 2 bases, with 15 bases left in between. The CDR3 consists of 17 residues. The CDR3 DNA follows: TGCGCCAGCAGCCAAGTTTTTATGAGGGAGGGCAATCAGCCCCAGCATTTT. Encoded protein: CASSQVFMREGNQPQHF.

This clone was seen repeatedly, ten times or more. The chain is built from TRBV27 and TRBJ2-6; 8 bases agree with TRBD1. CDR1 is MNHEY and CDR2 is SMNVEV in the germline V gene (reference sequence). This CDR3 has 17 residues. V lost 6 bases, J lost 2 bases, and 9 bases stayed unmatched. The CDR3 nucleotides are TGTGCCAGCAGCCCCGCCCAGGGGGCGGCTGGGGCCAACGTCCTGACTTTC. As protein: CASSPAQGAAGANVLTF.

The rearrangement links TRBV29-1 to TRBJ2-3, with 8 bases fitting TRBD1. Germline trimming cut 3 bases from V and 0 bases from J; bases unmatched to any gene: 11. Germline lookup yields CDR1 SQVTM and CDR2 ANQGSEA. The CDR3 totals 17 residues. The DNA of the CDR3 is TGCAGCGTTGATTCCCAACAGGGGGTCCGGAGCACAGATACGCAGTATTTT. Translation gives CSVDSQQGVRSTDTQYF.

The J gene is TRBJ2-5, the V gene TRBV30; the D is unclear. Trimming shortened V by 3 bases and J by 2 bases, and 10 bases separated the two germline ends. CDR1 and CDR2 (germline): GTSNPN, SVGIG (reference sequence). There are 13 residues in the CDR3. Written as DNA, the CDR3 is TGTGCCTGGAGCAGACTCCAACAAGAGACCCAGTACTTC. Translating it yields CAWSRLQQETQYF.

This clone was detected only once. The CDR3 reads CASSAPGLALGEQFF. The CDR3 DNA follows: TGTGCCAGCAGTGCCCCAGGACTAGCCTTAGGTGAGCAGTTCTTC. The chain links TRBV25-1 to TRBJ2-1; 8 bases are a match to TRBD2. CDR3 length: 15 residues. Germline CDR1 and CDR2: MGHDK and SYGVNS. V lost 4 bases, J lost 9 bases, and 11 bases stayed unmatched.

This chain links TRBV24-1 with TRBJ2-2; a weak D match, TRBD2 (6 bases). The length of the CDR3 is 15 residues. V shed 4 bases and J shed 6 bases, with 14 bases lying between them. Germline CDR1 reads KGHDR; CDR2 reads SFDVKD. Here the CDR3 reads CATSDIRGLAGELFF. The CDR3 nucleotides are TGTGCCACCAGTGACATTCGGGGACTCGCCGGGGAGCTGTTTTTT.

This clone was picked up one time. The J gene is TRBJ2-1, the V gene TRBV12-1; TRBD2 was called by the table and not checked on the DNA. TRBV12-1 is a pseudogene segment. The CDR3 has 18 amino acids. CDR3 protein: CASSFFGWEGPRDNEQFF. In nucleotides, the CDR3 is TGTGCCAGCAGCTTTTTCGGGTGGGAGGGCCCCAGGGACAATGAGCAGTTCTTC.